Listed below are T cell receptor beta chains from one sample, sequenced in a study of regulatory and conventional T cells in RAG deficiency. TCRdb's table, derived via immunoSEQ multiplex PCR, lists solely in-frame clones and lacks some. The table has tens of thousands of clones, 75% to 95% seen once. The sample was also linked to a second study, of regulatory T cells.

The sequenced material came from Tregs sorted from blood. These receptor sequences come from a human donor in good health. Both conserved end residues are part of each CDR3. D genes are given only for firm matches. The size entry is marked missing in some rows and otherwise reads once, few, many or a size class.

d_call: NA
j_call: TRBJ1-6
v_call: TRBV21-1
clone_size: NA
cdr3_aa: CASSKGTLFRPRNSPLHF
cdr3_nt: TGTGCCAGCAGCAAAGGGACCCTGTTTCGACCCCGTAATTCACCCCTCCACTTT

d_call: TRBD1
j_call: TRBJ2-7
v_call: TRBV5-4
clone_size: NA
cdr3_aa: CASSFLPDRGPYEQYF
cdr3_nt: TGTGCCAGCAGCTTTTTACCCGACAGGGGGCCCTACGAGCAGTACTTC

d_call: NA
j_call: TRBJ2-7
v_call: TRBV7-9
clone_size: NA
cdr3_aa: CASSRGAYEQYF
cdr3_nt: TGTGCCAGCAGCCGGGGTGCCTACGAGCAGTACTTC

d_call: TRBD2
j_call: TRBJ2-1
v_call: TRBV7-2
clone_size: once
cdr3_aa: CASSLQSGGARNEQFF
cdr3_nt: TGTGCCAGCAGCTTACAGAGCGGGGGGGCTAGAAATGAGCAGTTCTTC

d_call: NA
j_call: TRBJ2-7
v_call: TRBV9
clone_size: NA
cdr3_aa: CASSVGTNFYEQYF
cdr3_nt: TGTGCCAGCAGCGTAGGGACTAACTTCTACGAGCAGTACTTC

d_call: TRBD1
j_call: TRBJ1-2
v_call: TRBV28
clone_size: NA
cdr3_aa: CASSLYPGTANYGYTF
cdr3_nt: TGTGCCAGCAGTTTATACCCCGGGACAGCTAACTATGGCTACACCTTC

d_call: NA
j_call: TRBJ1-6
v_call: TRBV4-1
clone_size: NA
cdr3_aa: CASSQAPGQITGSPLHF
cdr3_nt: TGCGCCAGCAGCCAAGCCCCGGGACAAATTACGGGCTCACCCCTCCACTTT

d_call: TRBD2
j_call: TRBJ2-2
v_call: TRBV9
clone_size: NA
cdr3_aa: CASTRGGTGELFF
cdr3_nt: TGTGCCAGCACCCGGGGGGGGACCGGGGAGCTGTTTTTT

d_call: TRBD1
j_call: TRBJ2-3
v_call: TRBV5-5
clone_size: NA
cdr3_aa: CASSLTGGKGDTQYF
cdr3_nt: TGTGCCAGCAGCCTTACAGGGGGCAAAGGAGATACGCAGTATTTT

d_call: NA
j_call: TRBJ1-5
v_call: TRBV7-8
clone_size: NA
cdr3_aa: CASSFTTGPYSNQPQHF
cdr3_nt: TGTGCCAGCAGCTTCACAACAGGTCCCTATAGCAATCAGCCCCAGCATTTT

d_call: NA
j_call: TRBJ1-2
v_call: TRBV30
clone_size: NA
cdr3_aa: CAWRTQLGYGYTF
cdr3_nt: TGTGCCTGGAGGACCCAACTCGGCTATGGCTACACCTTC

d_call: NA
j_call: TRBJ1-2
v_call: TRBV5-8
clone_size: NA
cdr3_aa: CASSLVVYGYTF
cdr3_nt: TGTGCCAGCAGCTTGGTAGTTTATGGCTACACCTTC

d_call: TRBD1
j_call: TRBJ1-5
v_call: TRBV7-9
clone_size: NA
cdr3_aa: CASSLGFDRERNQPQHF
cdr3_nt: TGTGCCAGCAGCTTGGGGTTCGACAGGGAACGTAATCAGCCCCAGCATTTT

d_call: NA
j_call: TRBJ2-5
v_call: TRBV25-1
clone_size: once
cdr3_aa: CASSESTGVQETQYF
cdr3_nt: TGTGCCAGCAGTGAAAGTACGGGGGTCCAAGAGACCCAGTACTTC

d_call: NA
j_call: TRBJ1-1
v_call: TRBV5-4
clone_size: NA
cdr3_aa: CASSSNRATEAFF
cdr3_nt: TGTGCCAGCAGCTCCAACAGGGCCACTGAAGCTTTCTTT

d_call: NA
j_call: TRBJ2-1
v_call: TRBV6-1
clone_size: once
cdr3_aa: CATKWSLSSYNEQFF
cdr3_nt: TGTGCCACCAAATGGTCACTTAGCTCCTACAATGAGCAGTTCTTC

d_call: TRBD1
j_call: TRBJ1-3
v_call: TRBV9
clone_size: NA
cdr3_aa: CASSTTGADTIYF
cdr3_nt: TGTGCCAGCAGCACAACAGGGGCGGACACCATATATTTT

d_call: TRBD2
j_call: TRBJ2-4
v_call: TRBV5-1
clone_size: NA
cdr3_aa: CASSLRGLAGGEAKNIQYF
cdr3_nt: TGCGCCAGCAGCTTGAGAGGACTAGCGGGGGGAGAAGCCAAAAACATTCAGTACTTC

d_call: TRBD2
j_call: TRBJ2-2
v_call: TRBV19
clone_size: NA
cdr3_aa: CASSFAGGFDGELFF
cdr3_nt: TGTGCCAGTAGTTTTGCGGGGGGCTTCGACGGGGAGCTGTTTTTT

d_call: NA
j_call: TRBJ1-3
v_call: TRBV28
clone_size: once
cdr3_aa: CASSPPPAGNTIYF
cdr3_nt: TGTGCCAGCAGTCCACCCCCGGCTGGAAACACCATATATTTT

d_call: NA
j_call: TRBJ2-3
v_call: TRBV5-1
clone_size: NA
cdr3_aa: CASRYETVDTQYF
cdr3_nt: TGCGCCAGCAGATACGAGACAGTGGATACGCAGTATTTT

d_call: TRBD2
j_call: TRBJ2-1
v_call: TRBV18
clone_size: NA
cdr3_aa: CASSTLNPGLAPNEQFF
cdr3_nt: TGTGCCAGCTCGACATTAAATCCGGGACTAGCCCCCAATGAGCAGTTCTTC

d_call: TRBD1
j_call: TRBJ2-1
v_call: TRBV5-1
clone_size: NA
cdr3_aa: CASSLRGQSFFSSYNEQFF
cdr3_nt: TGCGCCAGCAGCTTGAGGGGACAGTCGTTCTTTAGCTCCTACAATGAGCAGTTCTTC

d_call: NA
j_call: TRBJ1-5
v_call: TRBV7-2
clone_size: NA
cdr3_aa: CASRRDISLNQPQHF
cdr3_nt: TGTGCCAGCAGGCGGGACATCTCCTTAAATCAGCCCCAGCATTTT

d_call: NA
j_call: TRBJ1-1
v_call: TRBV5-1
clone_size: NA
cdr3_aa: CASSLAGPRDTEAFF
cdr3_nt: TGCGCCAGCAGCTTGGCCGGCCCACGGGACACTGAAGCTTTCTTT

d_call: TRBD1
j_call: TRBJ1-1
v_call: TRBV25-1
clone_size: NA
cdr3_aa: CASSSRWTGRNTEAFF
cdr3_nt: TGTGCCAGCAGTTCCCGTTGGACAGGCCGAAACACTGAAGCTTTCTTT

d_call: NA
j_call: TRBJ2-5
v_call: TRBV9
clone_size: NA
cdr3_aa: CASSVNLGGQTQYF
cdr3_nt: TGTGCCAGCAGCGTAAATCTGGGTGGGCAGACCCAGTACTTC

d_call: NA
j_call: TRBJ2-1
v_call: TRBV5-1
clone_size: once
cdr3_aa: CASSLGFSYNEQFF
cdr3_nt: TGCGCCAGCAGCTTAGGTTTCTCCTACAATGAGCAGTTCTTC

d_call: TRBD1
j_call: TRBJ2-1
v_call: TRBV6-1
clone_size: NA
cdr3_aa: CASSPRQGYYNEQFF
cdr3_nt: TGTGCCAGCAGCCCAAGACAGGGATATTACAATGAGCAGTTCTTC

d_call: TRBD2
j_call: TRBJ2-5
v_call: TRBV7-2
clone_size: few
cdr3_aa: CASSVGLAGGQETQYF
cdr3_nt: TGTGCCAGCAGCGTCGGACTAGCGGGGGGCCAGGAGACCCAGTACTTC

d_call: NA
j_call: TRBJ2-7
v_call: TRBV9
clone_size: few
cdr3_aa: CASSVADNDEQYF
cdr3_nt: TGTGCCAGCAGCGTAGCCGATAATGACGAGCAGTACTTC

d_call: TRBD1
j_call: TRBJ1-3
v_call: TRBV10-3
clone_size: NA
cdr3_aa: CAIIAGTGAKAGNTIYF
cdr3_nt: TGTGCCATCATCGCCGGGACAGGGGCGAAGGCTGGAAACACCATATATTTT

d_call: TRBD2
j_call: TRBJ2-3
v_call: TRBV7-3
clone_size: NA
cdr3_aa: CASSLTAGLAADTQYF
cdr3_nt: TGTGCCAGCAGCTTAACGGCAGGACTAGCGGCAGATACGCAGTATTTT

d_call: NA
j_call: TRBJ1-6
v_call: TRBV5-1
clone_size: NA
cdr3_aa: CASSLEGQGSPLHF
cdr3_nt: TGCGCCAGCAGCTTGGAGGGGCAGGGTTCACCCCTCCACTTT

d_call: NA
j_call: TRBJ2-3
v_call: TRBV10-1
clone_size: NA
cdr3_aa: CASSDGTEDYTDTQYF
cdr3_nt: TGCGCCAGCAGTGACGGTACGGAAGACTACACAGATACGCAGTATTTT

d_call: NA
j_call: TRBJ1-3
v_call: TRBV7-9
clone_size: NA
cdr3_aa: CASSRGPSSGNTIYF
cdr3_nt: TGTGCCAGCAGTCGCGGTCCCAGCTCTGGAAACACCATATATTTT

d_call: NA
j_call: TRBJ2-5
v_call: TRBV5-5
clone_size: NA
cdr3_aa: CASSGTGWETQYF
cdr3_nt: TGTGCCAGCAGCGGAACAGGGTGGGAGACCCAGTACTTC

d_call: NA
j_call: TRBJ1-3
v_call: TRBV5-1
clone_size: once
cdr3_aa: CASSLGGIASGNTIYF
cdr3_nt: TGCGCCAGCAGCTTGGGGGGGATCGCCTCTGGAAACACCATATATTTT

d_call: TRBD1
j_call: TRBJ1-4
v_call: TRBV29-1
clone_size: NA
cdr3_aa: CSVRGLGTNEKLFF
cdr3_nt: TGCAGCGTTAGGGGGCTAGGCACTAATGAAAAACTGTTTTTT

d_call: NA
j_call: TRBJ2-1
v_call: TRBV9
clone_size: NA
cdr3_aa: CASSVGPAAWYNEQFF
cdr3_nt: TGTGCCAGCAGCGTAGGGCCAGCGGCCTGGTACAATGAGCAGTTCTTC

d_call: NA
j_call: TRBJ2-3
v_call: TRBV5-1
clone_size: NA
cdr3_aa: CASSLAADTQYF
cdr3_nt: TGCGCCAGCAGCTTGGCAGCAGATACGCAGTATTTT

d_call: TRBD1
j_call: TRBJ1-1
v_call: TRBV19
clone_size: NA
cdr3_aa: CASKSDRVYTEAFF
cdr3_nt: TGTGCCAGTAAGTCGGACAGGGTTTACACTGAAGCTTTCTTT

d_call: NA
j_call: TRBJ1-1
v_call: TRBV4-2
clone_size: NA
cdr3_aa: CASRSRAGPLMNTEAFF
cdr3_nt: TGTGCCAGCAGGTCTCGTGCCGGGCCGCTCATGAACACTGAAGCTTTCTTT

d_call: NA
j_call: TRBJ1-4
v_call: TRBV6-1
clone_size: NA
cdr3_aa: CASSFRPGGGEKLFF
cdr3_nt: TGTGCCAGCAGTTTCCGCCCCGGCGGGGGTGAAAAACTGTTTTTT

d_call: NA
j_call: TRBJ2-7
v_call: TRBV19
clone_size: NA
cdr3_aa: CASSIRQTYEQYF
cdr3_nt: TGTGCCAGTAGTATTCGGCAGACCTACGAGCAGTACTTC

d_call: NA
j_call: TRBJ1-1
v_call: TRBV29-1
clone_size: once
cdr3_aa: CSVTDRRSTEAFF
cdr3_nt: TGCAGCGTTACCGACCGGAGGAGCACTGAAGCTTTCTTT

d_call: NA
j_call: TRBJ2-2
v_call: TRBV5-1
clone_size: NA
cdr3_aa: CASSFLPGELFF
cdr3_nt: TGCGCCAGCAGCTTTCTCCCCGGGGAGCTGTTTTTT

d_call: TRBD1
j_call: TRBJ1-2
v_call: TRBV2
clone_size: few
cdr3_aa: CASSVQGLRGYTF
cdr3_nt: TGTGCCAGCAGTGTACAGGGGCTCCGCGGCTACACCTTC

d_call: NA
j_call: TRBJ2-1
v_call: TRBV11-3
clone_size: NA
cdr3_aa: CASSLDQNNEQFF
cdr3_nt: TGTGCCAGCAGCTTAGATCAAAACAATGAGCAGTTCTTC

d_call: NA
j_call: TRBJ2-1
v_call: TRBV7-8
clone_size: NA
cdr3_aa: CASSLDTLGEQFF
cdr3_nt: TGTGCCAGCAGCTTAGATACGTTGGGTGAGCAGTTCTTC

d_call: NA
j_call: TRBJ2-6
v_call: TRBV29-1
clone_size: NA
cdr3_aa: CSVEEGTGANVLTF
cdr3_nt: TGCAGCGTTGAAGAGGGAACTGGGGCCAACGTCCTGACTTTC

d_call: TRBD2
j_call: TRBJ2-3
v_call: TRBV7-2
clone_size: NA
cdr3_aa: CASSFKRGGTDTQYF
cdr3_nt: TGTGCCAGCAGCTTTAAGCGGGGGGGCACAGATACGCAGTATTTT